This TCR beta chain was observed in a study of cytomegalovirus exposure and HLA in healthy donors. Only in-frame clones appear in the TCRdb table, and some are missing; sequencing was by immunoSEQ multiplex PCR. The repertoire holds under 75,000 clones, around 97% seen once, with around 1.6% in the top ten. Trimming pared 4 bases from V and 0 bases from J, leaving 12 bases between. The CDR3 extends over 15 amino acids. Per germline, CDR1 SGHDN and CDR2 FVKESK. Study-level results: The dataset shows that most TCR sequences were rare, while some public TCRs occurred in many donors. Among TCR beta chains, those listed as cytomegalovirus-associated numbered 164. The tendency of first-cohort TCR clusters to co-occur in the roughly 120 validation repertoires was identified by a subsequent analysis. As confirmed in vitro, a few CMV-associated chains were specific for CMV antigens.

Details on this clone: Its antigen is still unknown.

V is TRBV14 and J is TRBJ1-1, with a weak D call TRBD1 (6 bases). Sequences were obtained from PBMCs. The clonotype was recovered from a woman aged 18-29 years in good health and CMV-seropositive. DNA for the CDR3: TGTGCCAGCAGCCCTATCGGACAGATGAACACTGAAGCTTTCTTT. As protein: CASSPIGQMNTEAFF.